One sample yielded the 27 T cell receptor beta chains listed below, sequenced in a study of vaccination and CD4 T cells after COVID-19. No antigens are known for them. Once obtained from cultured CD4+ T cells, the DNA was sequenced using the Oncomine TCR Beta short-read assay. TCRdb re-analysed the PCR reads in MiXCR, keeping a single row per CDR3 protein. The sample includes about 14,000 distinct CDR3 sequences, about half seen only once; the top ten take about 10%. Specified treatment: roughly 10-day PBMC culture with coronavirus spike peptide pools or control peptides (ViraFEST assay). The source material was CD4+ T cells from blood, cultured in vitro. The source of these receptors is a human donor who had recovered from COVID-19.

The DNA for the CDR3 is TGTGCCACCAGTGATTTGTCGGGGGATCAAGAGACCCAGTACTTC. Translating it yields CATSDLSGDQETQYF. The chain is built from TRBV24-1 and TRBJ2-5; perhaps TRBD2 as D (6 bases). This CDR3 region has 15 residues. Looked up from germline, CDR1 is KGHDR and CDR2 is SFDVKD. The germline V and J ends were trimmed by 0 bases and 2 bases, with 9 bases remaining between them.

V usage is TRBV28 and J usage is TRBJ1-4, with a weak D call TRBD1 (5 bases). Germline CDR1 and CDR2: MDHEN and SYDVKM. V lost 4 bases and J lost 4, with 16 bases in between. The CDR3 totals 16 residues. The CDR3: CASSSAAGEGNEKLFF. The DNA for the CDR3 is TGTGCCAGCAGTTCGGCGGCGGGGGAGGGTAATGAAAAACTGTTTTTT.

V gene TRBV20-1 combines with J gene TRBJ2-3, with TRBD2 identical over 11 bases. Germline CDR1 DFQATT, CDR2 SNEGSKA (reference sequence). The CDR3 runs 14 residues. Trimming took 7 bases from V and 2 from J; bases not matched to a gene: 5. The CDR3 DNA sequence: TGCAGTGGGGGGACTAGCGGATCCACAGATACGCAGTATTTT. Its protein is CSGGTSGSTDTQYF.

The V call is TRBV20-1, the J call TRBJ2-7; possibly TRBD1 for D (6 bases). The CDR3 has 13 amino acids. Germline loops: CDR1 DFQATT, CDR2 SNEGSKA (reference sequence). V was shortened by 4 bases and J by 3 bases, with 13 bases between the two germline ends. The CDR3: CSANRVGVYEQYF. CDR3 DNA sequence: TGCAGTGCTAACAGGGTCGGCGTCTACGAGCAGTACTTC.

The chain joins TRBV28 to TRBJ2-7; 7 bases agree with TRBD1. V dropped 5 bases and J dropped 7; count of bases not matched to a gene: 14. CDR3 length: 15 residues. The germline gives CDR1 MDHEN, CDR2 SYDVKM. The CDR3 spells CASSQPDRVDEEQYF. The CDR3 DNA sequence: TGTGCCAGCAGTCAACCCGACAGGGTGGATGAGGAGCAGTACTTC.

The chain is built from TRBV29-1 and TRBJ1-1, with 7 bases that match TRBD1. V lost 6 bases, J lost 3 bases, and 10 bases stayed unmatched. This CDR3 has 14 residues. Germline loops: CDR1 SQVTM, CDR2 ANQGSEA. The CDR3 bases are TGCAGCGTCCGACGGGACAGAGGGGACACTGAAGCTTTCTTT. Protein product: CSVRRDRGDTEAFF.

The chain has TRBV6-5 and TRBJ2-2; 8 bases agree with TRBD1. The junction had 4 bases not matched to a gene; V was cut back by 2 bases and J by 5 bases. The CDR3 consists of 15 residues. CDR1 is MNHEY, CDR2 SVGAGI, per germline. The CDR3 nucleotides read TGTGCCAGCAGTTACCAGGGGGCGCAGACCGGGGAGCTGTTTTTT. It yields the protein CASSYQGAQTGELFF.

This clonotype came up a few times. The chain uses TRBV5-1 and TRBJ1-5; D unresolved. Germline V gene lookup returns CDR1 SGHRS and CDR2 YFSETQ. The V end was cut by 4 bases, the J end by 5 bases, with 10 bases between. The CDR3 contains 13 residues. This CDR3 is CASSPTPDQPQHF. CDR3 nucleotides: TGCGCCAGCAGCCCCACCCCCGATCAGCCCCAGCATTTT.

The rearrangement links TRBV20-1 to TRBJ2-3; D gene ambiguous. V was cut by 4 bases and J by 2 bases, with 13 bases left in between. This CDR3 comprises 14 residues. Germline lookup yields CDR1 DFQATT and CDR2 SNEGSKA (reference sequence). CDR3 sequence reads: CSATRLSPTDTQYF. For the CDR3, the DNA is TGCAGTGCTACTCGGCTCTCCCCCACAGATACGCAGTATTTT.

This clonotype was seen a handful of times. The chain combines TRBV10-3 with TRBJ2-3; either TRBD1 or TRBD2 may fit D (5 bases each). CDR1 and CDR2 from the germline V gene are ENHRY and SYGVKD. This CDR3 is 16 amino acids long. Trimming removed 1 base from V and 1 base from J, with 12 bases in between. As DNA, the CDR3 is TGTGCCATCAGTGAGTTCCGGGACGGTGGCACAGATACGCAGTATTTT. Its translation: CAISEFRDGGTDTQYF.

The chain combines TRBV7-9 with TRBJ1-6, with D unresolved. Per germline, CDR1 SEHNR and CDR2 FQNEAQ (reference sequence). Trimming left V 5 bases short and J 0 bases short, with 14 bases between. The CDR3 runs 17 residues. The CDR3 nucleotides read TGTGCCAGCAGCCGCGAACTCGGGAGCTCCTATAATTCACCCCTCCACTTT. Protein: CASSRELGSSYNSPLHF.

This clonotype turned up a few times. V is TRBV20-1 and J is TRBJ2-7; either TRBD1 or TRBD2 may supply D (5 bases each). Germline V lookup: CDR1 DFQATT, CDR2 SNEGSKA (reference sequence). Between the trimmed V and J ends, which lost 1 base and 0 bases, there was a span of 25 bases. The CDR3 spans 19 residues. CDR3 DNA: TGCAGTGCTAGAGGAATTGTTTCAGGACCTTATGGGGGCTCCTACGAGCAGTACTTC. Its protein is CSARGIVSGPYGGSYEQYF.

The chain uses TRBV9 and TRBJ2-3; TRBD2 agrees at 9 bases. The CDR3 totals 14 residues. V was pared by 3 bases and J by 4 bases, with 3 bases of the junction left unmatched. Germline V gene sequence: CDR1 SGDLS, CDR2 YYNGEE. Written as DNA, the CDR3 is TGTGCCAGCAGCGCCGGACTAGCGCCAGATACGCAGTATTTT. Translation gives CASSAGLAPDTQYF.

The genes are TRBV6-1 and TRBJ2-6; unclear D gene. With 4 bases removed from V and 2 bases from J, the gap between germline ends came to 12 bases. The CDR3 sequence is 16 residues long. Looked up from germline, CDR1 is MNHNS and CDR2 is SASEGT. The CDR3 protein is CASSVHTLAGANVLTF. For the CDR3, the DNA is TGTGCCAGCAGTGTTCACACGTTGGCTGGGGCCAACGTCCTGACTTTC.

The J gene is TRBJ1-2, the V gene TRBV30, with TRBD1 matching over 9 bases. Germline V lookup: CDR1 GTSNPN, CDR2 SVGIG (reference sequence). V trimming: 3 bases; J trimming: 4 bases; junction bases outside the gene matches: 6. The CDR3 loop spans 14 amino acids. The chain's CDR3 is CAWRVQGAGYGYTF. CDR3 coding DNA: TGTGCCTGGAGGGTACAGGGGGCTGGCTATGGCTACACCTTC. The complete variable domain, with remaining parts taken from reference TRBV30 and TRBJ1-2, reads SQTIHQWPATLVQPVGSPLSLECTVEGTSNPNLYWYRQAAGRGLQLLFYSVGIGQISSEVPQNLSASRPQDRQFILSSKKLLLSDSGFYLCAWRVQGAGYGYTFGSGTRLTVV.

V is TRBV20-1 and J is TRBJ2-2; D may be TRBD2 (6 bases). Germline assignment: CDR1 DFQATT and CDR2 SNEGSKA (reference sequence). This CDR3 is built from 13 residues. V lost 3 bases to trimming and J lost 8 bases, with 13 bases between them. CDR3 nucleotides: TGCAGTGCTAGTGGCCCCGGGGGAGGGGAGCTGTTTTTT. Translated: CSASGPGGGELFF.

This clonotype was counted a few times. The chain links TRBV7-2 to TRBJ2-5, with 7 bases fitting TRBD2. V gave up 5 bases and J gave up 2 bases; unmatched junction bases: 8. Germline V gene lookup returns CDR1 SGHTA and CDR2 FQGNSA. The CDR3 runs 15 residues. The CDR3 region has the DNA TGTGCCAGCAGCCAGAGGCTAGCGGAACAAGAGACCCAGTACTTC. It translates to CASSQRLAEQETQYF.

This clonotype showed up just a few times. CDR3 amino acids: CASSYTLAGGTYEQYF. CDR3 bases: TGTGCCAGCAGTTACACTCTAGCGGGGGGGACCTACGAGCAGTACTTC. This chain connects TRBV7-2 to TRBJ2-7; TRBD2 aligns across 12 bases. Germline values: CDR1 SGHTA, CDR2 FQGNSA. With V trimmed by 6 bases and J by 2 bases, 8 bases remained unmatched. The CDR3 consists of 16 residues.

This chain connects TRBV25-1 to TRBJ2-1; 11 bases are shared with TRBD1. The junction had 2 bases not matched to a gene; V was cut back by 7 bases and J by 0 bases. The CDR3 loop spans 15 amino acids. Looked up from germline, CDR1 is MGHDK and CDR2 is SYGVNS. Here the CDR3 reads CASIGTGGSYNEQFF. CDR3 coding DNA: TGTGCCAGCATCGGGACAGGGGGCTCCTACAATGAGCAGTTCTTC.

The gene calls are TRBV2 and TRBJ1-5; the D is unclear. V lost 4 bases and J lost 4, with 8 bases in between. From germline, CDR1 is SNHLY and CDR2 FYNNEI. The CDR3 spans 13 residues. CDR3 amino acids: CASSVQENQPQHF. In DNA, the CDR3 is TGTGCCAGCAGTGTGCAGGAGAATCAGCCCCAGCATTTT.

J is TRBJ2-5 and V is TRBV30, with D possibly being TRBD1 or TRBD2 (5 bases each). CDR1 is GTSNPN, CDR2 SVGIG, per germline (reference sequence). V lost 0 bases to trimming and J lost 5 bases, with 10 bases between them. This CDR3 is 13 amino acids long. CDR3 amino acids: CAWSVGWGETQYF. In DNA form, the CDR3 reads TGTGCCTGGAGTGTAGGATGGGGGGAGACCCAGTACTTC.

The chain recombines TRBV9 with TRBJ2-5; 7 nucleotides line up with TRBD2. The CDR3 is 15 amino acids. V lost 0 bases and J lost 2; bases outside the gene matches: 4. The germline V gene encodes CDR1 SGDLS and CDR2 YYNGEE. The CDR3 DNA reads as TGTGCCAGCAGCGTAGGGAGCGGGACGCAAGAGACCCAGTACTTC. It translates to CASSVGSGTQETQYF.

CDR3 bases: TGTGCCAGCAGCTCAGACTCACCGGAGCAGTTCTTC. It yields the protein CASSSDSPEQFF. The J gene is TRBJ2-1, the V gene TRBV7-9, with D unresolved. The CDR3 spans 12 residues. Germline CDR1 and CDR2: SEHNR and FQNEAQ (reference sequence). The V and J ends lost 4 bases and 10 bases respectively, with 11 bases between them.

This clonotype was seen a few times. This rearrangement joins TRBV9 to TRBJ2-7; D gene unclear. The V and J ends lost 0 bases and 3 bases respectively, with 10 bases between them. Germline V CDR1 and CDR2: SGDLS, YYNGEE. This CDR3 comprises 14 residues. This chain's CDR3 is CASSVGPRSYEQYF. For the CDR3, the DNA is TGTGCCAGCAGCGTAGGGCCCAGAAGCTACGAGCAGTACTTC. Combining the CDR3 with reference TRBV9 and TRBJ2-7 gives the whole variable domain DSGVTQTPKHLITATGQRVTLRCSPRSGDLSVYWYQQSLDQGLQFLIQYYNGEERAKGNILERFSAQQFPDLHSELNLSSLELGDSALYFCASSVGPRSYEQYFGPGTRLTVT.

The rearrangement links TRBV11-2 to TRBJ1-2; D uncertain. The CDR3 length is 14 residues. CDR1 is SGHAT and CDR2 is FQNNGV in the germline V gene. Between the trimmed V and J ends, which lost 4 bases and 5 bases, there was a span of 14 bases. The CDR3 nucleotides are TGTGCCAGCAGCTCGACTCCATTATTGTATGGCTACACCTTC. Translation: CASSSTPLLYGYTF.

This chain uses TRBV7-2 with TRBJ2-7, with D perhaps TRBD1 or TRBD2 (5 bases each). CDR1 is SGHTA and CDR2 is FQGNSA in the germline V gene. Trimming took off 5 bases at V and 0 bases at J, with 11 bases between the two ends. CDR3 length: 14 residues. DNA for the CDR3: TGTGCCAGCAGCGTCCGGGACCTCTCCTACGAGCAGTACTTC. It yields the protein CASSVRDLSYEQYF.

This clonotype has a handful of counts. V and J are TRBV6-5 and TRBJ2-1, with D possibly matching TRBD2 (6 bases). The CDR3 contains 17 residues. CDR1 is MNHEY and CDR2 is SVGAGI in the germline V gene. V lost 0 bases, J lost 3 bases, and 15 bases lay in between. The CDR3 here is CASSYSGIGGVYNEQFF. The CDR3 DNA sequence: TGTGCCAGCAGTTACTCGGGGATAGGAGGGGTCTACAATGAGCAGTTCTTC.